The clone carrying this T cell receptor (beta chain) has only one observation. This specimen comes from a study of blood T cell repertoires in COVID-19. Study-wide context: Samples taken during acute and convalescent COVID-19 were collected in the United States, Italy and Spain. Sample material is recorded as cDNA or gDNA derived from T cells, B-cell-depleted T cells, or PBMCs.

The germline V and J ends were trimmed by 3 bases and 2 bases, with 13 bases remaining between them. CDR1 and CDR2 (germline): KGHSH, LQKENI. CDR3 length: 15 amino acids. Per the original methods: Amplification of reference gene primers provided the estimated nucleated cell counts. TCRdb's table, derived via immunoSEQ multiplex PCR, lists solely in-frame clones and lacks some. The V and J calls and clone size come from that table; D and trimming were worked out from the DNA. The sample consists of 200,000 to 250,000 clones, 70% to 90% of them appearing once. The sequenced sample was PBMCs or T cells enriched from blood (not recorded which). The TCR was taken from a woman aged 40 to 55 with acute COVID-19. The chain uses TRBV18 and TRBJ1-2, with D possibly matching TRBD1 (5 bases). This chain's CDR3 is CASSPGTGGNYGYTF. The CDR3 coding sequence is TGTGCCAGCTCACCCGGGACTGGCGGCAACTATGGCTACACCTTC.